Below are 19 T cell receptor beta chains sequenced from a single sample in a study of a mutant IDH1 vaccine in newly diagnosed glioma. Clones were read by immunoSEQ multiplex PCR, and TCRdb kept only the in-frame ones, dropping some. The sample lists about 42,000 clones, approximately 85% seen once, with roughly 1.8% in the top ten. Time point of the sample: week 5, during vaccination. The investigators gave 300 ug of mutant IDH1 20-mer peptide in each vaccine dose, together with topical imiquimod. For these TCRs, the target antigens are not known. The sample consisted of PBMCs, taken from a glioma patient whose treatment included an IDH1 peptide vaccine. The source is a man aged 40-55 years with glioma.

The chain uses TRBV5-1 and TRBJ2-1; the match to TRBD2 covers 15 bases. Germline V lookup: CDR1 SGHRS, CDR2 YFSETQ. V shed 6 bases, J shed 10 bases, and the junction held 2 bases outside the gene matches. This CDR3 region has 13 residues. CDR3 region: CASKGLAGGEQFF. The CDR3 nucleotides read TGCGCCAGCAAGGGACTAGCGGGAGGAGAGCAGTTCTTC.

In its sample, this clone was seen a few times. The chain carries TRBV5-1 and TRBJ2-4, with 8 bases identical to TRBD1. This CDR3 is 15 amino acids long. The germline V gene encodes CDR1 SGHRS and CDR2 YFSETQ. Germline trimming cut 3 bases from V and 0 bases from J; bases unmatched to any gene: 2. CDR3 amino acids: CASSSQGAAKNIQYF. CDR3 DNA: TGCGCCAGCAGCTCTCAGGGGGCAGCCAAAAACATTCAGTACTTC.

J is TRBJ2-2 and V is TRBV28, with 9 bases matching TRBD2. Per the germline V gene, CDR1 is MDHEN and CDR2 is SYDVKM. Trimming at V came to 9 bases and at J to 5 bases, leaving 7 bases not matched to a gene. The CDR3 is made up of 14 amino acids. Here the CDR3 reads CASRGLARTGELFF. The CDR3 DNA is TGTGCCAGTCGGGGACTAGCTCGGACCGGGGAGCTGTTTTTT.

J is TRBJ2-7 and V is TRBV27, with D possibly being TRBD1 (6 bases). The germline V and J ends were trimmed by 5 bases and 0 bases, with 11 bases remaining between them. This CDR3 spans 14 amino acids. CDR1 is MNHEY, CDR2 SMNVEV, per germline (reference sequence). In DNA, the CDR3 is TGTGCCAGCAGTAGCCGGGACACCTCCTACGAGCAGTACTTC. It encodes CASSSRDTSYEQYF.

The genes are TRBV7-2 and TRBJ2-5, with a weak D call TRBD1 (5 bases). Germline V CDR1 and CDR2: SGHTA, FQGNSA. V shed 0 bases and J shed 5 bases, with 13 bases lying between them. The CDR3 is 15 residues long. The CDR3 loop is CASSLALQNRETQYF. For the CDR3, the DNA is TGTGCCAGCAGCTTAGCGCTACAAAACAGGGAGACCCAGTACTTC.

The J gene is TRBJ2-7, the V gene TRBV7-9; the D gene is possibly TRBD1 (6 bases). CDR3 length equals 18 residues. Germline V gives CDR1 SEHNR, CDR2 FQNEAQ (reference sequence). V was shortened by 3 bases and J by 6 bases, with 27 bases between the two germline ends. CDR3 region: CASSFHSLRDTGRIEQYF. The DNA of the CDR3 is TGTGCCAGCAGCTTTCATTCTTTACGGGACACTGGAAGGATCGAGCAGTACTTC.

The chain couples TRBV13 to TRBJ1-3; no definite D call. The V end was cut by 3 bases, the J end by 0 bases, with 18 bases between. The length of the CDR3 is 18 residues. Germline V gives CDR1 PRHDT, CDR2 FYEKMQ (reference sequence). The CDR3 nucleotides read TGTGCCAGCAGCTTCCATTCTTTTTTGGGGTTCTCTGGAAACACCATATATTTT. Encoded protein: CASSFHSFLGFSGNTIYF.

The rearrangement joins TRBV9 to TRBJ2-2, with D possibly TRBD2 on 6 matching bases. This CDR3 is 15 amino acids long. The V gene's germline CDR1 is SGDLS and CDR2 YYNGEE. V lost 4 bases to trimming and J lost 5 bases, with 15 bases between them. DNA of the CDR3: TGTGCCAGCAGCAGGGCGGAACGGGGGACCGGGGAGCTGTTTTTT. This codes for CASSRAERGTGELFF.

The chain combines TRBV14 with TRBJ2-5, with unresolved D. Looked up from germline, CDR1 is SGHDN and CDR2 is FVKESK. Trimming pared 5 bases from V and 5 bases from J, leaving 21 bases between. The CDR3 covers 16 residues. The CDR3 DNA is TGTGCCAGCAGCAAACGGCTGAACCGCGTAGGGGAGACCCAGTACTTC. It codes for CASSKRLNRVGETQYF. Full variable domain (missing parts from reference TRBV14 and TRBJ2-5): EAGVTQFPSHSVIEKGQTVTLRCDPISGHDNLYWYRRVMGKEIKFLLHFVKESKQDESGMPNNRFLAERTGGTYSTLKVQPAELEDSGVYFCASSKRLNRVGETQYFGPGTRLLVL.

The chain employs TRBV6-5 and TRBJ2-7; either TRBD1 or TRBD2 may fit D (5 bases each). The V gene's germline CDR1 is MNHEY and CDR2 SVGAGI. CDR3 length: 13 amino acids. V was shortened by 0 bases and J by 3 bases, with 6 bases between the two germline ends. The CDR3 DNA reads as TGTGCCAGCAGTTACTCGAGGGGCTACGAGCAGTACTTC. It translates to CASSYSRGYEQYF.

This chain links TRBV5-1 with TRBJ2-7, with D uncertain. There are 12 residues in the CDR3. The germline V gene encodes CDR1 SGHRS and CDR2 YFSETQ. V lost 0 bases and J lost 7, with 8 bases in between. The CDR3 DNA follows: TGCGCCAGCAGCTTGGAGGTCGGAGAGCAGTACTTC. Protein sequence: CASSLEVGEQYF.

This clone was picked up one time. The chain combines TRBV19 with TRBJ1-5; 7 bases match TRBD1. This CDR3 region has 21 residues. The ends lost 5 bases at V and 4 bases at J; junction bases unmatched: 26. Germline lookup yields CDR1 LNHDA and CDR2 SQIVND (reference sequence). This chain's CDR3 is CASSPGTVSGGRRWGNQPQHF. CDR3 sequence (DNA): TGTGCCAGTAGTCCCGGGACAGTGAGTGGGGGCCGAAGGTGGGGGAATCAGCCCCAGCATTTT.

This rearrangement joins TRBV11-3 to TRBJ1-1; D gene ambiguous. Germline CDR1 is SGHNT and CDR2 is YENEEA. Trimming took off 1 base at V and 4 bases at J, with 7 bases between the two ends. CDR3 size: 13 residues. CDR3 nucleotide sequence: TGTGCCAGCAGCTTAGGGGCCACCACTGAAGCTTTCTTT. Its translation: CASSLGATTEAFF.

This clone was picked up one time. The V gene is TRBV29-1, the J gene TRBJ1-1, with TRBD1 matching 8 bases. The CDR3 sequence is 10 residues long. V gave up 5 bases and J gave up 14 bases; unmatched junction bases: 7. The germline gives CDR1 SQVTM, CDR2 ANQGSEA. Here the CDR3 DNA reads TGCAGCGTTTTGGACAGGGACCTCTTCTTT. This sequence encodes CSVLDRDLFF.

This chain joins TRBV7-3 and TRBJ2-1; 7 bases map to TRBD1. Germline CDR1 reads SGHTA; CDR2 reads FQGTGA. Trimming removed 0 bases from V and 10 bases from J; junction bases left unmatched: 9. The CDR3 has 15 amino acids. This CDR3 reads CASSLTGQGGQEQFF. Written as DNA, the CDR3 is TGTGCCAGCAGCTTAACCGGCCAAGGGGGCCAGGAGCAGTTCTTC.

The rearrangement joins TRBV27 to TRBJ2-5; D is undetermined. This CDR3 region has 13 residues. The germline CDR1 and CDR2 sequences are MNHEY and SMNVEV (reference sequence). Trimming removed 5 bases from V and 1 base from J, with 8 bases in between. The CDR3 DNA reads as TGTGCCAGCAGTCAAAGAGCCCAAGAGACCCAGTACTTC. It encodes CASSQRAQETQYF.

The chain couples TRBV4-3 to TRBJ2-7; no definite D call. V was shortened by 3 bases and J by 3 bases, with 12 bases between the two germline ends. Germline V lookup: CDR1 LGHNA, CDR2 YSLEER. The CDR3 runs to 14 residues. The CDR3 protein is CASSQSRLDYEQYF. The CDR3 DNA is TGCGCCAGCAGCCAGTCTAGACTGGACTACGAGCAGTACTTC.

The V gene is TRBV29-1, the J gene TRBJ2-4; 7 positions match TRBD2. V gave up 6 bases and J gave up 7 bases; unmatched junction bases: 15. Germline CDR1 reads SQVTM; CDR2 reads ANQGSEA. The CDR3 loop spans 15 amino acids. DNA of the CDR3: TGCAGCGTGCAATGGGAGGGCCCCATTGGCAACATTCAGTACTTC. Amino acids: CSVQWEGPIGNIQYF.

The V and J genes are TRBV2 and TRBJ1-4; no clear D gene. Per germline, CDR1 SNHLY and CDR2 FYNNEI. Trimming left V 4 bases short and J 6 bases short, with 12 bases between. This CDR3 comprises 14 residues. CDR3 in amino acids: CASSVASGDEKLFF. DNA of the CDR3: TGTGCCAGCAGTGTGGCGTCGGGTGATGAAAAACTGTTTTTT.